The TCR beta chain described here comes from a study of blood T cell repertoires in COVID-19. The CDR3 consists of 14 residues. The germline V gene encodes CDR1 SGHVS and CDR2 FQNEAQ. V was shortened by 5 bases and J by 5 bases, with 13 bases between the two germline ends. The assay was immunoSEQ multiplex PCR, and TCRdb's table has in-frame clones only and misses some. Of 160,000 or so clones listed, roughly 85% were seen once; the top ten hold approximately 18%. The J gene is TRBJ2-1, the V gene TRBV7-8; possibly TRBD1 for D (6 bases). The receptor comes from a man in his 60s who had recovered from COVID-19. Sequencing was carried out using PBMCs or T cells enriched from blood (not recorded which). The DNA for the CDR3 is TGTGCCAGCAGCCCAGGGGCTACAGACAATGAGCAGTTCTTC. This sequence encodes CASSPGATDNEQFF.